This T cell receptor beta chain was observed in a study of blood T cell repertoires in COVID-19. Background on the study: Samples taken during acute and convalescent COVID-19 were collected in the United States, Italy and Spain. T cells, B-cell-depleted T cells, or PBMCs provided the cDNA or gDNA that served as material.

Germline values: CDR1 SGHDT, CDR2 YYEEEE. The V and J ends lost 1 base and 8 bases respectively, with 10 bases between them. This CDR3 spans 13 amino acids. Original data processing: The authors estimated nucleated cell counts from reference gene primer amplification. The method was immunoSEQ multiplex PCR; TCRdb's version includes in-frame clones alone and lacks a portion of them. V and J calls and clone size follow that table, whereas D and trimming were derived from the DNA. The table shows roughly 250,000 clones, with more than 80% occurring only once. The sequenced sample was peripheral blood. The TCR sequence derives from a woman aged 40 to 55 with acute or convalescent COVID-19. V gene TRBV5-6 combines with J gene TRBJ2-4; tentatively, D is TRBD1 (6 bases). The chain's CDR3 is CASSLYRADIQYF. Here the CDR3 DNA reads TGTGCCAGCAGCTTGTACAGGGCGGACATTCAGTACTTC. Based on the CDR3 plus reference TRBV5-6 and TRBJ2-4, the full variable domain is DAGVTQSPTHLIKTRGQQVTLRCSPKSGHDTVSWYQQALGQGPQFIFQYYEEEERQRGNFPDRFSGHQFPNYSSELNVNALLLGDSALYLCASSLYRADIQYFGAGTRLSVL.